The T cell receptor beta chain described here comes from a study of T-cell memory formation after mild COVID-19. Regarding the study as a whole: There was a balanced CD4/CD8 profile in clones contracting day 15 to 85, and later expanders leaned CD4+. The main location of contracting CD4+ clones was CM and EM, and that of contracting CD8+ clones was EMRA.

The germline V gene has CDR1 SGHVS and CDR2 FQNEAQ. The CDR3 extends over 17 amino acids. Germline trimming cut 5 bases from V and 1 base from J; bases unmatched to any gene: 8. TCRdb fed the 5' RACE reads into MiXCR, producing one record per CDR3 protein. The table records hundreds of thousands of distinct CDR3 sequences, 20% of them present only once. In its sample, this clonotype was seen a few times. The antigen remains unidentified. The chain has TRBV7-8 and TRBJ1-5, with 10 nucleotides matching TRBD1. Sequenced input: PBMCs or a T cell subset sorted from them (not recorded which). The sequence was obtained from an adult woman who had mild COVID-19 (a few samples of this study predate the infection). Cell type and time point are not known. CDR3 residues: CASSAGQGFGSNQPQHF. The CDR3 nucleotides are TGTGCCAGCAGCGCGGGACAGGGGTTTGGCAGCAATCAGCCCCAGCATTTT.